These 32 T cell receptor beta chains originate from one sample sequenced in a study of shared clonotypes between healthy human individuals. Clones were sequenced by immunoSEQ multiplex PCR, and TCRdb holds only the in-frame ones, with some missing. The sample carries about 690,000 clones, around 91% recorded once. The specimen was memory CD8+ T cells from PBMCs. Subset noted: CD45RO+ cells pooled with CCR7-negative TemRA cells. The receptors shown here come from a man aged 18 to 29 in good health. Some clones in this sample may be carry-over from other donors' samples.

The chain recombines TRBV7-9 with TRBJ2-1; 13 nucleotides line up with TRBD2. Germline values: CDR1 SEHNR, CDR2 FQNEAQ (reference sequence). CDR3 size: 18 residues. V was clipped by 4 bases and J by 3 bases; unmatched bases: 9. The CDR3: CASSYTPRTSGSYNEQFF. The DNA of the CDR3 is TGTGCCAGCAGCTATACCCCCAGGACTAGCGGGAGCTACAATGAGCAGTTCTTC.

The J gene is TRBJ2-7, the V gene TRBV6-1; 8 positions match TRBD2. From germline, CDR1 is MNHNS and CDR2 SASEGT. The CDR3 is 14 amino acids. Trimming at V came to 7 bases and at J to 2 bases, leaving 7 bases not matched to a gene. CDR3 protein: CASKLRRGAYEQYF. The CDR3 coding sequence is TGTGCCAGCAAACTGAGGCGGGGGGCCTACGAGCAGTACTTC.

This clone turned up a few times. This chain connects TRBV15 to TRBJ2-1, with 9 positions matching TRBD1. The V segment lost 4 bases and the J segment 9 bases; nucleotides outside the gene matches: 10. Per germline, CDR1 LNHNV and CDR2 YYDKDF (reference sequence). CDR3 length: 15 residues. DNA of the CDR3: TGTGCCACCAGCATAAGACAGGGGGTCTTCGGTGAGCAGTTCTTC. It yields the protein CATSIRQGVFGEQFF. Full variable domain (rest looked up from reference TRBV15 and TRBJ2-1): DAMVIQNPRYQVTQFGKPVTLSCSQTLNHNVMYWYQQKSSQAPKLLFHYYDKDFNNEADTPDNFQSRRPNTSFCFLDIRSPGLGDTAMYLCATSIRQGVFGEQFFGPGTRLTVL.

The V call is TRBV9, the J call TRBJ2-5, with D possibly being TRBD2 (7 bases). CDR3 length: 13 residues. Germline values: CDR1 SGDLS, CDR2 YYNGEE. V lost 6 bases and J 2 bases, leaving 11 bases between the germline ends. The CDR3 DNA follows: TGTGCCAGCAATGGGGGGGCACAAGAGACCCAGTACTTC. It codes for CASNGGAQETQYF.

The chain is built from TRBV4-2 and TRBJ2-1; TRBD2 matches 8 bases. Germline CDR1 and CDR2: LGHNA and YNFKEQ. V dropped 5 bases and J dropped 5; count of bases not matched to a gene: 11. The length of the CDR3 is 16 residues. The CDR3 reads CASSSPGTRKDNEQFF. The CDR3, as DNA: TGTGCCAGCAGCAGCCCCGGGACTAGAAAGGACAATGAGCAGTTCTTC.

The V and J genes are TRBV6-5 and TRBJ2-5; D uncertain. Trimming took 6 bases from V and 0 from J, leaving 8 bases between them. The CDR3 runs 13 residues. Looked up from germline, CDR1 is MNHEY and CDR2 is SVGAGI. The CDR3 region is CASSFGYQETQYF. CDR3 nucleotide sequence: TGTGCCAGCAGCTTCGGGTACCAAGAGACCCAGTACTTC.

This clone was seen a few times. This sequence joins TRBV4-1 and TRBJ1-4; the D is unclear. With 0 bases removed from V and 7 bases from J, the gap between germline ends came to 12 bases. The CDR3 extends over 15 amino acids. The germline gives CDR1 MGHRA, CDR2 YSYEKL. The CDR3 nucleotides are TGCGCCAGCAGCCAAGATGTAAGGAGAGGTGAAAAACTGTTTTTT. Protein sequence: CASSQDVRRGEKLFF.

The CDR3 region has the DNA TGTGCCAGCAGTTTAACGGACAGACCGAACACTGAAGCTTTCTTT. Protein sequence: CASSLTDRPNTEAFF. The chain links TRBV28 to TRBJ1-1; TRBD1 might be the D (6 bases). The germline V and J ends were trimmed by 2 bases and 1 base, with 11 bases remaining between them. The CDR3 is 15 residues long. Germline CDR1 MDHEN, CDR2 SYDVKM.

The V and J genes are TRBV11-2 and TRBJ2-7, with 13 positions matching TRBD2. Per the germline V gene, CDR1 is SGHAT and CDR2 is FQNNGV. The V and J ends lost 5 bases and 5 bases, in that order; junction bases with no gene match: 18. The CDR3 is 19 residues long. CDR3 nucleotides: TGTGCCAGCAGCCACGGGAGACTAGCGGGAGGCCGCCGTGGCCACGAGCAGTACTTC. Translating gives CASSHGRLAGGRRGHEQYF.

CDR3 in amino acids: CASSFDRESMNTEAFF. In DNA, the CDR3 is TGTGCCAGCAGTTTTGACAGGGAATCCATGAACACTGAAGCTTTCTTT. This chain uses TRBV27 with TRBJ1-1, with TRBD1 matching over 7 bases. The length of the CDR3 is 16 residues. The germline gives CDR1 MNHEY, CDR2 SMNVEV (reference sequence). V dropped 3 bases and J dropped 0; count of bases not matched to a gene: 7.

The J gene is TRBJ2-5, the V gene TRBV7-9; no clear D gene. This CDR3 comprises 12 residues. Germline CDR1 SEHNR, CDR2 FQNEAQ (reference sequence). Trimming stripped 8 bases from V and 3 bases from J, with 10 bases between. CDR3 bases: TGTGCCAGCGGACGGCGCGAAGAGACCCAGTACTTC. Its translation: CASGRREETQYF.

CDR3 DNA: TGCGCCAGCAGCCAATTGCTGAGAATGGACAGCAACTATGGCTACACCTTC. Protein product: CASSQLLRMDSNYGYTF. This chain links TRBV4-1 with TRBJ1-2; D is perhaps TRBD1 (6 bases). The CDR3 covers 17 residues. In germline, CDR1 is MGHRA, CDR2 YSYEKL. Trimming stripped 2 bases from V and 2 bases from J, with 18 bases between.

V usage is TRBV28 and J usage is TRBJ2-2, with 7 bases aligning to TRBD1. J lost 10 bases, V lost 6 bases, and 11 bases had no gene match. Germline values: CDR1 MDHEN, CDR2 SYDVKM. The CDR3 loop spans 14 amino acids. CDR3 sequence reads: CASRPTGAPVELFF. The CDR3 nucleotides are TGTGCCAGCAGACCCACAGGGGCGCCTGTGGAGCTGTTTTTT.

J is TRBJ2-7 and V is TRBV28; 12 bases fit TRBD2. In germline, CDR1 is MDHEN, CDR2 SYDVKM. The CDR3 consists of 15 residues. The V gene end was trimmed by 3 bases and the J gene end by 2 bases; junction bases not matched to a gene: 2. CDR3 DNA: TGTGCCAGCAGTTTTTCTAGCGGGGGGGCCTACGAGCAGTACTTC. Translating gives CASSFSSGGAYEQYF.

The genes are TRBV4-1 and TRBJ2-3; TRBD2 is a possible D gene (5 bases). The CDR3 spans 17 residues. Germline V CDR1 and CDR2: MGHRA, YSYEKL. Trimming removed 1 base from V and 6 bases from J, with 20 bases in between. CDR3 loop: CASSQAPSPIGSDTQYF. The DNA of the CDR3 is TGCGCCAGCAGCCAAGCGCCTAGCCCAATTGGCTCGGATACGCAGTATTTT.

Written as DNA, the CDR3 is TGCGCCAGCAGGGATTGGGACGAGCAGTACTTC. Translation gives CASRDWDEQYF. The J gene is TRBJ2-7, the V gene TRBV5-1; no clear D. CDR1 and CDR2 from the germline V gene are SGHRS and YFSETQ. Between the trimmed V and J ends, which lost 5 bases and 5 bases, there was a span of 8 bases. The CDR3 is made up of 11 amino acids.

The chain has TRBV28 and TRBJ2-5; D is unclear. The J call may be faulty, since TRBJ2-7 better matches the DNA end. The CDR3 spans 12 residues. Germline CDR1 reads MDHEN; CDR2 reads SYDVKM. Written as DNA, the CDR3 is TGTGCCAGCAGTAGCCTCTCCTACGAGCAGTACTTC. Its protein is CASSSLSYEQYF.

The chain uses TRBV4-1 and TRBJ2-7; TRBD1 is a possible D gene (5 bases). CDR1 is MGHRA and CDR2 is YSYEKL in the germline V gene. The V end was cut by 1 base, the J end by 1 base, with 14 bases between. The CDR3 has 16 residues. The CDR3 nucleotides read TGCGCCAGCAGCCAAGCGGTGCAGGGCCTTTCCTACGAGCAGTACTTC. Amino acids: CASSQAVQGLSYEQYF.

The V and J genes are TRBV28 and TRBJ1-2; no firm D call. The CDR3 covers 13 residues. Germline V gene sequence: CDR1 MDHEN, CDR2 SYDVKM. Trimming removed 3 bases from V and 2 bases from J, with 7 bases in between. The CDR3 bases are TGTGCCAGCAGTTTTCTAAGGAACTATGGCTACACCTTC. Translated: CASSFLRNYGYTF.

The genes are TRBV19 and TRBJ2-1; D is possibly TRBD2 (5 bases). The CDR3 sequence is 13 residues long. The V end was cut by 3 bases, the J end by 3 bases, with 6 bases between. Germline CDR1 reads LNHDA; CDR2 reads SQIVND (reference sequence). The CDR3 reads CASSMGSYNEQFF. The CDR3 coding sequence is TGTGCCAGTAGTATGGGGAGCTACAATGAGCAGTTCTTC.

Notes on this clone: At the DNA level, this CDR3 is encoded by other sequences in the same sample as well. The CDR3 region has the DNA TGTGCCAGCAGCTTAGTAGGGAATGAAAAACTGTTTTTT. Protein product: CASSLVGNEKLFF. This rearrangement joins TRBV7-9 to TRBJ1-4; D gene ambiguous. The CDR3 runs to 13 residues. Per the germline V gene, CDR1 is SEHNR and CDR2 is FQNEAQ (reference sequence). With 1 base removed from V and 5 bases from J, the gap between germline ends came to 5 bases. The variable domain in full, with the rest retrieved from reference TRBV7-9 and TRBJ1-4, is DTGVSQNPRHKITKRGQNVTFRCDPISEHNRLYWYRQTLGQGPEFLTYFQNEAQLEKSRLLSDRFSAERPKGSFSTLEIQRTEQGDSAMYLCASSLVGNEKLFFGSGTQLSVL.

The J gene is TRBJ2-3, the V gene TRBV4-2, with TRBD1 matching 8 bases. J gave up 0 bases and V 4 bases, and 6 bases lay outside the gene matches. CDR3 length equals 16 residues. The germline CDR1 and CDR2 sequences are LGHNA and YNFKEQ. The CDR3 sequence is CASSRTTGVSTDTQYF. CDR3 bases: TGTGCCAGCAGCCGAACGACAGGGGTTAGCACAGATACGCAGTATTTT.

The rearrangement joins TRBV2 to TRBJ1-2; D call uncertain. The CDR3 is made up of 15 amino acids. The V end was cut by 6 bases, the J end by 0 bases, with 14 bases between. Germline V gene sequence: CDR1 SNHLY, CDR2 FYNNEI. The CDR3 spells CASRATRYANYGYTF. For the CDR3, the DNA is TGTGCCAGCAGGGCGACAAGATATGCTAACTATGGCTACACCTTC.

The chain joins TRBV7-8 to TRBJ2-7, with 7 positions matching TRBD1. CDR1 and CDR2 from the germline V gene are SGHVS and FQNEAQ. The V gene end was trimmed by 5 bases and the J gene end by 3 bases; junction bases not matched to a gene: 7. There are 14 residues in the CDR3. The CDR3 loop is CASSLTGSGYEQYF. DNA for the CDR3: TGTGCCAGCAGCCTGACAGGGTCGGGCTACGAGCAGTACTTC.

The chain combines TRBV4-1 with TRBJ1-2; TRBD1 agrees at 8 bases. V was clipped by 2 bases and J by 8 bases; unmatched bases: 7. The germline V gene encodes CDR1 MGHRA and CDR2 YSYEKL. This CDR3 has 14 residues. DNA of the CDR3: TGCGCCAGCAGCCAACTGACAGGGGCAGGCGGCTACACCTTC. Translation: CASSQLTGAGGYTF.

CDR3 coding DNA: TGTGCCAGTAGTATAGAAGAAGCGGGAGTTGATACAGATACGCAGTATTTT. Residues: CASSIEEAGVDTDTQYF. The chain has TRBV19 and TRBJ2-3; 8 positions agree with TRBD2. The germline gives CDR1 LNHDA, CDR2 SQIVND (reference sequence). This CDR3 is built from 17 residues. J lost 3 bases, V lost 0 bases, and 8 bases had no gene match.

The chain employs TRBV15 and TRBJ1-1; no clear D gene. Germline assignment: CDR1 LNHNV and CDR2 YYDKDF (reference sequence). V lost 3 bases to trimming and J lost 1 base, with 12 bases between them. The CDR3 runs to 15 residues. The CDR3 protein is CATSRAGGGNTEAFF. The CDR3 nucleotides read TGTGCCACCAGCAGGGCTGGTGGAGGGAACACTGAAGCTTTCTTT. Complete variable domain (other parts from reference TRBV15 and TRBJ1-1): DAMVIQNPRYQVTQFGKPVTLSCSQTLNHNVMYWYQQKSSQAPKLLFHYYDKDFNNEADTPDNFQSRRPNTSFCFLDIRSPGLGDTAMYLCATSRAGGGNTEAFFGQGTRLTVV.

This clone was seen once. CDR3 bases: TGTGCCAGCTCACACCCGGGACTCGGCCACGGAAACACCATATATTTT. Amino acid sequence: CASSHPGLGHGNTIYF. The chain is built from TRBV18 and TRBJ1-3; TRBD1 is a possible D gene (5 bases). There are 16 residues in the CDR3. The germline V gene encodes CDR1 KGHSH and CDR2 LQKENI. Trimming took 4 bases from V and 4 from J, leaving 17 bases between them.

The chain uses TRBV18 and TRBJ1-1; 9 positions match TRBD1. The CDR3 runs 14 residues. CDR1 KGHSH and CDR2 LQKENI come from the germline V gene. J lost 3 bases, V lost 5 bases, and 4 bases had no gene match. The CDR3 DNA reads TGTGCCAGCTCAGCCGACAGGGGGGACACTGAAGCTTTCTTT. It encodes CASSADRGDTEAFF.

This chain connects TRBV9 to TRBJ1-1; 11 bases agree with TRBD1. This CDR3 spans 16 amino acids. The V segment lost 4 bases and the J segment 8 bases; nucleotides outside the gene matches: 13. Germline loops: CDR1 SGDLS, CDR2 YYNGEE. CDR3 amino acids: CASSSRDRGVAEEAFF. The DNA of the CDR3 is TGTGCCAGCAGCAGCCGGGACAGGGGGGTAGCTGAGGAAGCTTTCTTT.

The chain combines TRBV11-2 with TRBJ1-1, with D maybe TRBD1 (5 bases). This CDR3 region has 16 residues. Trimming stripped 0 bases from V and 5 bases from J, with 16 bases between. Germline V gene sequence: CDR1 SGHAT, CDR2 FQNNGV. The CDR3: CASSLEAWGAVTEAFF. The CDR3, as DNA: TGTGCCAGCAGCTTAGAAGCATGGGGCGCGGTAACTGAAGCTTTCTTT.

The rearrangement uses TRBV27 and TRBJ2-1; TRBD1 is a possible D gene (5 bases). CDR3 size: 12 residues. CDR1 is MNHEY and CDR2 is SMNVEV in the germline V gene (reference sequence). V was clipped by 5 bases and J by 13 bases, with 15 bases between them. The CDR3 loop reads CASSPMAGPQFF. The CDR3 nucleotides are TGTGCCAGCAGTCCGATGGCAGGGCCCCAGTTCTTC.